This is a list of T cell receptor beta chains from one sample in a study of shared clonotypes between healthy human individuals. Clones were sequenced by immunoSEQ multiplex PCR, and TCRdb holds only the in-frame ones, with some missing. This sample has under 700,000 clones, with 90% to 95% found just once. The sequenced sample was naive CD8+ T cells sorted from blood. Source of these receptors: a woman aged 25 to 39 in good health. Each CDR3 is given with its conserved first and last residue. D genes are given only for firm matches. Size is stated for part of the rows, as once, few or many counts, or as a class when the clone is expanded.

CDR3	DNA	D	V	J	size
CASSLARTSGPYNEQFF	TGCGCCAGCAGCTTGGCCCGGACTAGCGGGCCCTACAATGAGCAGTTCTTC	TRBD2	TRBV5-1	TRBJ2-1	.
CASSTGPRNEQYF	TGTGCCAGCAGTACCGGGCCTCGCAACGAGCAGTACTTC	.	TRBV28	TRBJ2-7	.
CASISGGWEGEQYF	TGTGCCAGCATTTCCGGGGGGTGGGAAGGCGAGCAGTACTTC	TRBD2	TRBV6-1	TRBJ2-7	once
CASSRGSTGELFF	TGTGCCAGCTCAAGGGGGTCTACCGGGGAGCTGTTTTTT	.	TRBV9	TRBJ2-2	.
CASSSGRAAYEQYF	TGTGCCAGCAGCAGCGGGAGGGCCGCATACGAGCAGTACTTC	TRBD2	TRBV5-4	TRBJ2-7	.
CASSLRVAVSTDTQYF	TGTGCCAGCAGCCTCAGGGTAGCTGTTAGCACAGATACGCAGTATTTT	.	TRBV7-6	TRBJ2-3	.
CASSPPGLVPYEQYF	TGTGCCAGCAGTCCACCGGGACTAGTCCCCTACGAGCAGTACTTC	TRBD2	TRBV2	TRBJ2-7	.
CASRAGLAEPYEQYF	TGTGCCAGCAGGGCGGGACTAGCGGAGCCCTACGAGCAGTACTTC	TRBD2	TRBV28	TRBJ2-7	.
CASGGLAGALQYF	TGTGCCAGCGGGGGCCTAGCGGGAGCCTTACAGTACTTC	TRBD2	TRBV27	TRBJ2-7	.
CASSLAAGSEQYF	TGTGCCAGCAGCTTGGCAGCAGGCTCCGAGCAGTACTTC	.	TRBV5-6	TRBJ2-7	.
CASSTSGLASNEQFF	TGTGCCAGCAGTACCTCGGGACTAGCGTCTAATGAGCAGTTCTTC	TRBD2	TRBV6-5	TRBJ2-1	.
CASDRGTGELFF	TGTGCCAGCGACAGGGGAACCGGGGAGCTGTTTTTT	TRBD1	TRBV2	TRBJ2-2	.
CASSQDQHTQYF	TGTGCCAGCAGCCAGGATCAGCATACGCAGTATTTT	.	TRBV7-6	TRBJ2-3	.
CASSSRDSSYEQYF	TGTGCCAGCAGCTCCCGGGACAGTTCCTACGAGCAGTACTTC	TRBD1	TRBV5-8	TRBJ2-7	.
CASSLAGTARNEAFF	TGTGCCAGCAGCTTGGCTGGGACAGCTCGGAACGAGGCTTTCTTT	TRBD1	TRBV5-4	TRBJ1-1	.
CASRPGLAGDGELFF	TGTGCCAGCAGACCCGGACTAGCGGGAGACGGGGAGCTGTTTTTT	TRBD2	TRBV7-9	TRBJ2-2	.
CASSEGLGGAYEQYF	TGTGCCAGCAGTGAAGGTTTGGGGGGGGCCTACGAGCAGTACTTC	TRBD2	TRBV6-1	TRBJ2-7	.
CASSSFSSDRGPYEQYF	TGTGCCAGCAGCTCCTTTTCCAGTGACAGGGGGCCCTACGAGCAGTACTTC	TRBD1	TRBV11-2	TRBJ2-7	.
CASDRKNTGELFF	TGTGCCAGCGACAGGAAGAACACCGGGGAGCTGTTTTTT	.	TRBV28	TRBJ2-2	.
CASSTHSTRNQPQHF	TGTGCCAGCAGCACCCATTCGACACGAAATCAGCCCCAGCATTTT	.	TRBV5-6	TRBJ1-5	.
CASSGPRPGELFF	TGTGCCAGCAGCGGGCCGCGCCCCGGGGAGCTGTTTTTT	.	TRBV6-5	TRBJ2-2	once
CASSPGQDYEQYF	TGTGCCAGCTCGCCGGGACAGGACTACGAGCAGTACTTC	TRBD1	TRBV5-5	TRBJ2-7	.
CSVEVAGVGNEQFF	TGCAGCGTTGAGGTAGCGGGAGTTGGCAATGAGCAGTTCTTC	TRBD2	TRBV29-1	TRBJ2-1	.
CASSPPSGRVDEQFF	TGTGCCAGCAGCCCCCCCTCCGGGAGGGTCGATGAGCAGTTCTTC	TRBD2	TRBV11-2	TRBJ2-1	.
CASSYSPGREQFF	TGTGCCAGCAGTTACTCGCCAGGACGCGAGCAGTTCTTC	.	TRBV6-5	TRBJ2-1	.
CASSGTGVRNIQYF	TGTGCCAGCAGCGGGACAGGGGTTCGGAACATTCAGTACTTC	TRBD1	TRBV9	TRBJ2-4	.
CASSDSRVHEQYF	TGCGCCAGCAGTGATTCTAGGGTCCACGAGCAGTACTTC	.	TRBV10-1	TRBJ2-7	once
CASSQVDQGPYEQYF	TGCGCCAGCAGCCAAGTTGATCAGGGGCCCTACGAGCAGTACTTC	.	TRBV4-1	TRBJ2-7	.
CASSFSAGTYSNQPQHF	TGTGCCAGCAGTTTCTCGGCAGGGACTTATAGCAATCAGCCCCAGCATTTT	.	TRBV28	TRBJ1-5	.
CASSPWTAFSYEQYF	TGTGCCAGCAGCCCCTGGACAGCGTTCTCCTACGAGCAGTACTTC	.	TRBV6-1	TRBJ2-7	once
CASSSGQGTDTQYF	TGTGCCAGCAGCTCAGGACAGGGCACAGATACGCAGTATTTT	TRBD1	TRBV11-2	TRBJ2-3	.
CASSWSGPYEQYF	TGTGCCAGCAGTTGGAGCGGTCCCTACGAGCAGTACTTC	.	TRBV6-5	TRBJ2-7	.
CASTDGELFF	TGTGCCAGCACCGACGGGGAGCTGTTTTTT	.	TRBV2	TRBJ2-2	.
CASSFTPSAQGGHGYTF	TGTGCCAGCAGTTTTACCCCTTCGGCACAGGGCGGACACGGCTACACCTTC	.	TRBV28	TRBJ1-2	.
CSVVSPREHTDTQYF	TGCAGCGTTGTAAGTCCGAGGGAGCACACAGATACGCAGTATTTT	.	TRBV29-1	TRBJ2-3	.
CASSPGGPDTQYF	TGTGCCAGCAGCCCCGGAGGGCCAGATACGCAGTATTTT	.	TRBV9	TRBJ2-3	.
CASGPGGPTANEQFF	TGTGCCAGCGGACCCGGGGGTCCGACGGCCAATGAGCAGTTCTTC	.	TRBV27	TRBJ2-1	.
CASSYLTGETQYF	TGTGCCAGCAGTTACCTAACGGGAGAGACCCAGTACTTC	.	TRBV28	TRBJ2-5	.
CASSMGDTRKKLFF	TGTGCCAGTAGTATGGGGGACACCAGAAAAAAACTGTTTTTT	.	TRBV19	TRBJ1-4	.
CASSLTGGTEAFF	TGTGCCAGCAGCTTAACCGGGGGCACTGAAGCTTTCTTT	.	TRBV5-4	TRBJ1-1	.
CASSTTSVDSYEQYF	TGTGCCAGTAGCACCACTAGCGTAGATTCCTACGAGCAGTACTTC	TRBD2	TRBV19	TRBJ2-7	.
CASSLIAGRPIYGANVLTF	TGTGCCAGCAGCTTAATTGCGGGTCGTCCCATTTACGGGGCCAACGTCCTGACTTTC	.	TRBV7-2	TRBJ2-6	.
CASSSAGLDNEQFF	TGCGCCAGCAGCTCAGCGGGACTAGACAATGAGCAGTTCTTC	TRBD2	TRBV5-1	TRBJ2-1	.
CASSMRGLVNNEQFF	TGTGCCAGTAGTATGCGGGGACTAGTGAACAATGAGCAGTTCTTC	TRBD2	TRBV19	TRBJ2-1	.
CASRTGNTEAFF	TGTGCCAGCCGTACAGGGAACACTGAAGCTTTCTTT	.	TRBV27	TRBJ1-1	.
CASSPGGYLSTDTQYF	TGTGCCAGCAGTCCAGGGGGCTACCTAAGCACAGATACGCAGTATTTT	TRBD1	TRBV7-8	TRBJ2-3	.
CASSPPGSYEQYF	TGTGCCAGCAGCCCCCCGGGCTCCTACGAGCAGTACTTC	.	TRBV7-9	TRBJ2-7	few
CASSVPQGTSYNEQFF	TGCGCCAGCAGCGTCCCCCAGGGGACGAGCTACAATGAGCAGTTCTTC	.	TRBV5-1	TRBJ2-1	.
CSVEDDRAADTQYF	TGCAGCGTTGAAGACGACCGAGCGGCAGATACGCAGTATTTT	.	TRBV29-1	TRBJ2-3	.
CASSPGQATYEQYF	TGTGCCAGCAGTCCCGGACAGGCGACATACGAGCAGTACTTC	TRBD1	TRBV28	TRBJ2-7	.
CASSVGDMSLDTEAFF	TGTGCCAGCAGCGTAGGGGATATGAGCTTGGACACTGAAGCTTTCTTT	.	TRBV9	TRBJ1-1	.
CASSQSRQGASSNQPQHF	TGTGCCAGCAGCCAATCCCGACAGGGGGCCAGCAGTAATCAGCCCCAGCATTTT	TRBD1	TRBV16	TRBJ1-5	.
CASVSGKGEQYF	TGTGCCAGCGTCAGCGGGAAAGGCGAGCAGTACTTC	TRBD2	TRBV7-9	TRBJ2-7	.
CASSYRGPAQPQHF	TGTGCCAGCAGTTACAGGGGGCCGGCTCAGCCCCAGCATTTT	TRBD1	TRBV27	TRBJ1-5	.
CASSIGRGYNQPQHF	TGTGCCAGTAGTATAGGCAGGGGGTACAATCAGCCCCAGCATTTT	TRBD1	TRBV19	TRBJ1-5	.